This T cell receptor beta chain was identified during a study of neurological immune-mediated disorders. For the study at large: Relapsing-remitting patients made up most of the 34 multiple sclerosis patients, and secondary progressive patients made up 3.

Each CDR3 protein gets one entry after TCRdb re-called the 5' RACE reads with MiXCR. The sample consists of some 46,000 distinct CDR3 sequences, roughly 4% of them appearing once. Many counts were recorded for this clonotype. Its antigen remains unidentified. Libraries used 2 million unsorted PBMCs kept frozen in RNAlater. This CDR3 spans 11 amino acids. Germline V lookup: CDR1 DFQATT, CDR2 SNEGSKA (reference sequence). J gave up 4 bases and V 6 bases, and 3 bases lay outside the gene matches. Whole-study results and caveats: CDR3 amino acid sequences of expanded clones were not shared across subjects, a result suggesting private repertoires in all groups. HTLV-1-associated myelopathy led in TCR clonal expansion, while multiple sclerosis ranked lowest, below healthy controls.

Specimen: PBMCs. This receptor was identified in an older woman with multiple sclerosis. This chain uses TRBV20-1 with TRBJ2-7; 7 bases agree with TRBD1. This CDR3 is CSARDSYEQYF. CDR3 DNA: TGCAGTGCCCGGGACAGTTACGAGCAGTACTTC.